Below, 23 T cell receptor beta chains from the same sample are listed, as sequenced in a study of shared clonotypes between healthy human individuals. The data were produced by immunoSEQ multiplex PCR, yet TCRdb's version contains in-frame clones alone and is incomplete. Counted here are 1.5 million to 1.9 million clones, roughly 98% occurring once; the ten biggest clones make up 0.4% to 0.45%. What was sequenced was naive CD4+ T cells sorted from blood. Subset in this sample: CD45RA+ positively selected. These receptors came from a man under 40 in good health.

The chain uses TRBV27 and TRBJ2-7, with TRBD1 identical over 7 bases. The CDR3 loop spans 15 amino acids. Germline V gene data show CDR1 as MNHEY and CDR2 as SMNVEV (reference sequence). V shed 7 bases, J shed 1 base, and the junction held 10 bases outside the gene matches. The DNA for the CDR3 is TGTGCCAGCATTGGGCCCGGGACAGAATCCTACGAGCAGTACTTC. It yields the protein CASIGPGTESYEQYF.

Notes on this clone: The sample carries other DNA sequences with the same CDR3. The V gene is TRBV6-6, the J gene TRBJ2-1; 7 nucleotides line up with TRBD1. With 5 bases clipped from V and 3 bases from J, the junction kept 1 base outside the gene matches. CDR1 and CDR2 from the germline V gene are MNHNY and SVGAGI (reference sequence). CDR3 size: 13 residues. CDR3 loop: CASSRDSYNEQFF. The CDR3 DNA sequence: TGTGCCAGCAGTAGGGACAGCTACAATGAGCAGTTCTTC.

The chain combines TRBV9 with TRBJ2-2; TRBD2 might be the D (5 bases). From germline, CDR1 is SGDLS and CDR2 YYNGEE. This CDR3 contains 16 residues. V gave up 2 bases and J gave up 1 base, with 12 bases separating them. The CDR3 nucleotides read TGTGCCAGCAGCGTGAGGGCGGATATGAACACCGGGGAGCTGTTTTTT. It translates to CASSVRADMNTGELFF.

This clone was observed a single time. The chain couples TRBV19 to TRBJ1-1, with D possibly being TRBD1 (6 bases). Germline V CDR1 and CDR2: LNHDA, SQIVND (reference sequence). V shed 7 bases and J shed 1 base, with 16 bases lying between them. The length of the CDR3 is 15 residues. The CDR3 loop is CASKQGDLGNTEAFF. The CDR3 DNA is TGTGCCAGTAAACAGGGAGACCTCGGGAACACTGAAGCTTTCTTT.

Points on this clone: Other DNA sequences of this sample code for an identical CDR3. The chain is built from TRBV18 and TRBJ1-5; the match to TRBD1 covers 7 bases. The CDR3 runs 14 residues. Germline-derived CDR1 and CDR2 are KGHSH and LQKENI. V shed 4 bases, J shed 2 bases, and the junction held 2 bases outside the gene matches. CDR3 in amino acids: CASSRQGGNQPQHF. CDR3 DNA sequence: TGTGCCAGCTCACGGCAGGGGGGCAATCAGCCCCAGCATTTT.

The rearrangement joins TRBV10-1 to TRBJ2-7; 9 bases are a match to TRBD2. There are 15 residues in the CDR3. The V gene end was trimmed by 1 base and the J gene end by 2 bases; junction bases not matched to a gene: 3. Germline V CDR1 and CDR2: WNHNN, SYGVQD (reference sequence). CDR3 coding DNA: TGCGCCAGCAGTGAGTTTCGCGGGAGGGCCTACGAGCAGTACTTC. Amino acids: CASSEFRGRAYEQYF.

The V and J genes are TRBV4-1 and TRBJ1-5; D gene uncertain. V lost 0 bases to trimming and J lost 6 bases, with 9 bases between them. This CDR3 comprises 14 residues. From germline, CDR1 is MGHRA and CDR2 YSYEKL. CDR3 in amino acids: CASSQDLTFQPQHF. In DNA, the CDR3 is TGCGCCAGCAGCCAAGATCTGACTTTTCAGCCCCAGCATTTT.

The genes are TRBV5-1 and TRBJ1-1; TRBD1 is a possible D gene (5 bases). This CDR3 comprises 15 residues. Germline V gives CDR1 SGHRS, CDR2 YFSETQ. V lost 2 bases and J 1 base, leaving 12 bases between the germline ends. Here the CDR3 reads CASSFLSQGNTEAFF. In DNA, the CDR3 is TGCGCCAGCAGCTTTTTATCGCAGGGGAACACTGAAGCTTTCTTT.

This chain joins TRBV6-5 and TRBJ1-2; 8 bases align to TRBD1. V was clipped by 4 bases and J by 3 bases; unmatched bases: 1. Germline CDR1 MNHEY, CDR2 SVGAGI. The CDR3 loop spans 13 amino acids. The CDR3 bases are TGTGCCAGCAGTTCGACAGGGGACTATGGCTACACCTTC. Translated: CASSSTGDYGYTF.

This sequence joins TRBV10-3 and TRBJ2-3; 9 nucleotides line up with TRBD1. The length of the CDR3 is 15 residues. Germline CDR1 reads ENHRY; CDR2 reads SYGVKD. Trimming removed 10 bases from V and 0 bases from J; junction bases left unmatched: 8. The CDR3 DNA sequence: TGTGCCACATTGTGGGACAGGGCTAGCACAGATACGCAGTATTTT. Encoded protein: CATLWDRASTDTQYF.

V usage is TRBV10-3 and J usage is TRBJ2-5, with D possibly matching TRBD1 (5 bases). There are 18 residues in the CDR3. Germline lookup yields CDR1 ENHRY and CDR2 SYGVKD. V was pared by 3 bases and J by 5 bases, with 25 bases between. CDR3 protein: CAISDVRERGAKRETQYF. Written as DNA, the CDR3 is TGTGCCATCAGTGACGTCAGGGAAAGAGGAGCAAAGAGGGAGACCCAGTACTTC.

This clone was observed once. The rearrangement uses TRBV21-1 and TRBJ2-7; the tabulated D call, TRBD2, remains unverified against the DNA. TRBV21-1 is a documented pseudogene. This CDR3 region has 20 residues. CDR3: CASSRPGCSDGGRIAYEQYF. CDR3 nucleotide sequence: TGTGCCAGCAGCAGACCAGGTTGTTCGGACGGGGGGAGGATCGCCTACGAGCAGTACTTC.

V usage is TRBV7-6 and J usage is TRBJ2-7, with TRBD2 identical over 9 bases. V lost 3 bases, J lost 2 bases, and 5 bases stayed unmatched. Germline values: CDR1 SGHVS, CDR2 FNYEAQ. The CDR3 contains 15 residues. The CDR3 reads CASSFSTSGTYEQYF. Here the CDR3 DNA reads TGTGCCAGCAGCTTTTCGACTAGCGGTACCTACGAGCAGTACTTC.

The V gene is TRBV4-3, the J gene TRBJ2-1; maybe TRBD1 (5 bases). The V gene lost 0 bases and the J gene lost 2 bases, with 11 bases spanning the gap. Per the germline V gene, CDR1 is LGHNA and CDR2 is YSLEER. This CDR3 spans 16 amino acids. CDR3 coding DNA: TGCGCCAGCAGCCAAGATACAACAGGCCCCTACAATGAGCAGTTCTTC. Amino acids: CASSQDTTGPYNEQFF.

The V gene is TRBV29-1, the J gene TRBJ2-2; D possibly matches TRBD1 or TRBD2 (5 bases each). The CDR3 length is 14 residues. V lost 5 bases and J lost 1, with 11 bases in between. Germline V gives CDR1 SQVTM, CDR2 ANQGSEA. CDR3 residues: CSVTGRLNTGELFF. The CDR3 region has the DNA TGCAGCGTTACGGGACGGCTGAACACCGGGGAGCTGTTTTTT.

The chain recombines TRBV2 with TRBJ2-4; TRBD2 might be the D (5 bases). V lost 0 bases, J lost 10 bases, and 10 bases lay in between. The CDR3 is 13 amino acids. Germline assignment: CDR1 SNHLY and CDR2 FYNNEI. The CDR3 DNA follows: TGTGCCAGCAGTGAAGCTAGCGTTTATATTCAGTACTTC. Amino acids: CASSEASVYIQYF. The variable domain in full, completed from reference TRBV2 and TRBJ2-4, reads EPEVTQTPSHQVTQMGQEVILRCVPISNHLYFYWYRQILGQKVEFLVSFYNNEISEKSEIFDDQFSVERPDGSNFTLKIRSTKLEDSAMYFCASSEASVYIQYFGAGTRLSVL.

This chain links TRBV20-1 with TRBJ2-7; D may match TRBD1 or TRBD2 (5 bases each). The CDR3 spans 11 residues. The V gene lost 6 bases and the J gene lost 5 bases, with 11 bases spanning the gap. Germline V gene sequence: CDR1 DFQATT, CDR2 SNEGSKA (reference sequence). As DNA, the CDR3 is TGCAGTGCGCCGAGGGGTGACGAGCAGTACTTC. Encoded protein: CSAPRGDEQYF.

CDR3 sequence (DNA): TGTGCCAGCAGCTCCCGGGACATGAACACCGGGGAGCTGTTTTTT. Its translation: CASSSRDMNTGELFF. The chain links TRBV7-6 to TRBJ2-2; the D gene is possibly TRBD1 (6 bases). Trimming left V 4 bases short and J 1 base short, with 10 bases between. Germline loops: CDR1 SGHVS, CDR2 FNYEAQ. The CDR3 contains 15 residues.

The genes are TRBV7-2 and TRBJ1-5, with D perhaps matching TRBD1 (5 bases). V gave up 2 bases and J gave up 11 bases, with 13 bases separating them. From germline, CDR1 is SGHTA and CDR2 FQGNSA. The CDR3 runs to 13 residues. The CDR3 protein is CASSLLVQGTQHF. The CDR3 bases are TGTGCCAGCAGCTTACTGGTTCAGGGAACCCAGCATTTT.

This clone was observed once. The chain combines TRBV5-1 with TRBJ1-1, with D possibly being TRBD1 (6 bases). Trimming took off 1 base at V and 3 bases at J, with 16 bases between the two ends. The CDR3 has 16 residues. Per the germline V gene, CDR1 is SGHRS and CDR2 is YFSETQ. CDR3 bases: TGCGCCAGCAGCTTGTTTGTTGGGGGCGCAGACACTGAAGCTTTCTTT. The encoded protein is CASSLFVGGADTEAFF. The whole variable domain, filled in from reference TRBV5-1 and TRBJ1-1, reads KAGVTQTPRYLIKTRGQQVTLSCSPISGHRSVSWYQQTPGQGLQFLFEYFSETQRNKGNFPGRFSGRQFSNSRSEMNVSTLELGDSALYLCASSLFVGGADTEAFFGQGTRLTVV.

The V gene is TRBV5-1, the J gene TRBJ1-4; 9 nucleotides line up with TRBD1. The CDR3 totals 15 residues. In germline, CDR1 is SGHRS, CDR2 YFSETQ. V lost 4 bases, J lost 7 bases, and 8 bases stayed unmatched. CDR3 protein: CASSQDGTGTEKLFF. DNA of the CDR3: TGCGCCAGCAGCCAGGACGGGACAGGGACTGAAAAACTGTTTTTT.

In its sample, this clone was seen once. The V and J genes are TRBV7-9 and TRBJ2-3; 7 positions agree with TRBD2. With 0 bases clipped from V and 0 bases from J, the junction kept 3 bases outside the gene matches. Germline CDR1 reads SEHNR; CDR2 reads FQNEAQ (reference sequence). The CDR3 loop spans 16 amino acids. The CDR3 protein is CASSLAAGTSTDTQYF. The CDR3 DNA is TGTGCCAGCAGCTTAGCAGCGGGAACTAGCACAGATACGCAGTATTTT. Complete variable domain (other parts from reference TRBV7-9 and TRBJ2-3): DTGVSQNPRHKITKRGQNVTFRCDPISEHNRLYWYRQTLGQGPEFLTYFQNEAQLEKSRLLSDRFSAERPKGSFSTLEIQRTEQGDSAMYLCASSLAAGTSTDTQYFGPGTRLTVL.

In its sample, this clone was seen once. Other DNA variants within this sample encode the same CDR3. The chain employs TRBV9 and TRBJ2-7, with 13 bases identical to TRBD2. CDR1 and CDR2 (germline): SGDLS, YYNGEE. Losses at the gene ends were 2 bases for V and 2 bases for J; bases not matched to a gene: 1. The CDR3 contains 15 residues. In DNA form, the CDR3 reads TGTGCCAGCAGCGTCGGGACTAGCGGGACCTACGAGCAGTACTTC. Translating gives CASSVGTSGTYEQYF.